This T cell receptor (beta chain) was sequenced during a study of OX40 agonist ivuxolimab in advanced cancers. Some background on the complete study: The costimulatory receptor OX40 (CD134) was targeted by ivuxolimab, a fully human IgG2 agonistic monoclonal antibody. Partial responses occurred in three dose-escalation patients: two with cutaneous melanoma and one with hepatocellular carcinoma. The paper covers the monotherapy dose-escalation part of the phase I ivuxolimab trial, which included N of about 50 patients. The point of sequencing TCRbeta in the periphery was to test whether ivuxolimab changed TCR sequence diversity and drove clonal T-cell expansion. Of the approximately 53 patients in dose escalation, about 20 had hepatocellular carcinoma, some 15 had melanoma, 9 had renal cell carcinoma and 9 had head and neck cancer. Prior anti-PD-1, anti-PD-L1 or anti-CTLA-4 therapy was permitted, and 40% of dose-escalation patients had received checkpoint inhibitors. Intravenous ivuxolimab was administered to patients every 2 weeks at six dose levels: 0.01, 0.1, 0.3, 1.5, 3 and 10 mg/kg. In the dose-escalation cohort, 82.7% of patients were male, and the mean age was around 60 years, with a range of about 23 to 80.

For sequencing of the TCRbeta CDR3 region, genomic DNA was extracted from the sorted cells. TCRbeta CDR3 regions were sequenced using the immunoSEQ Assay. In its TCRdb copy, this immuneACCESS table keeps in-frame sequences only and misses some clones. Where compared with another copy, unresolved V genes explain less than half of these, and the others have no known cause. This sample holds about 68,000 clones; 84% were observed only once. In total, the top ten clones hold 1.5% to 2% of the sample. This clone was seen once. There is no known antigen for this receptor. No qualities accompany the bases; no much larger clone lies one base away. CDR1 and CDR2, per the germline V gene, are MNHEY and SVGAGI. V drops 6 bases and J drops 10 bases, leaving 18 bases in between. The CDR3 runs 13 amino acids, cysteine and phenylalanine included. Only the CDR3 DNA stays, 39 bases, in frame from base 1. Patients with autoimmune disease history or receiving systemic immunosuppression were excluded from the trial. In every dose cohort, peripheral blood was drawn for TCR sequencing at baseline, cycle 4 day 1, and cycle 7 day 1. Samples came from an open-label, multicenter, first-in-human phase I dose-escalation trial of ivuxolimab. Adults with locally advanced or metastatic head and neck squamous cell, hepatocellular, melanoma or renal cell carcinoma were enrolled in the trial. CD4+ and CD8+ T cells were sorted separately from peripheral blood before TCR sequencing.

Here is what the overall study found, with its caveats: Partial responders in the 0.1-3.0 mg/kg groups had among the lowest normalized peripheral clonal expansion, especially among CD8+ T cells. After ivuxolimab, more expanded clones were found on average in CD8+ T cells than in CD4+ T cells. Which antigens the clonally expanded peripheral T cells were specific for was not determined. Low levels of normalized T-cell clonal expansion were also shown by some nonresponding patients. At doses of 0.1 to 3.0 mg/kg, clonal expansion of both CD4+ and CD8+ blood T cells was observed from baseline to week 6.

Recombination joined TRBV6-5 with TRBJ2-5; TRBD2 is a weak D gene call, 5 bases matching. The sequencing used CD4+ or CD8+ T cells sorted from blood, collected in a trial of the OX40 agonist ivuxolimab. The clonotype originates from an adult with an advanced solid tumor such as melanoma, head and neck, liver or kidney cancer. Here the CDR3 is given as CASSRPGVIVQYF. The nucleotide sequence is TGTGCCAGCAGCCGGCCCGGGGTTATCGTCCAGTACTTC.